This TCR beta chain was sequenced for a study of T cell clonotyping in hematopoietic cell transplantation. Concerning this clone: Its antigen is undetermined.

Germline V CDR1 and CDR2: SGHRS, YFSETQ. V was pared by 1 base and J by 2 bases, with 4 bases of the junction left unmatched. The CDR3 extends over 15 amino acids. Sequencing was performed with immunoSEQ multiplex PCR; in TCRdb, only in-frame clones are kept and a portion is missing. The sample has about 16,000 clones, about 76% seen once. Study observations and caveats: Pathologically expanded recipient clonotypes increased progressively from day 30 to day 180 as diversity fell. Few recipient clonotypes overlapped donors; over 97% were de novo at given depth. Without cell sorting, CD4 versus CD8 contributions remain unresolved. Graft donor and pretransplant recipient Inverse Simpson Index values predicted broader posttransplant TCR diversity.

The chain combines TRBV5-1 with TRBJ1-2; 8 bases line up with TRBD1. The specimen was peripheral blood mononuclear cells. This TCR was recovered from an older woman in good health. Some clones in this sample may be carry-over from other donors' samples. The CDR3 DNA reads TGCGCCAGCAGCTTGAGGACAGGGAACAACTATGGCTACACCTTC. Protein product: CASSLRTGNNYGYTF.